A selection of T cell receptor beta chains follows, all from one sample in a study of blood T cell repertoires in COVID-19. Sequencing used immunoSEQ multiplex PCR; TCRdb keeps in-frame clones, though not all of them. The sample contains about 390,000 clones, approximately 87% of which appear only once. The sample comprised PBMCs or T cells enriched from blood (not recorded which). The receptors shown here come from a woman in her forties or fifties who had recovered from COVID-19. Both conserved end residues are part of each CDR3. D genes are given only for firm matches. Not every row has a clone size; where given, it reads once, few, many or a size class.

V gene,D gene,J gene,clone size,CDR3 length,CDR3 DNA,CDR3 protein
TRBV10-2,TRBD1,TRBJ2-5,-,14,TGCGCCAGCAGTGAGTCGACAGGGGAGGAGACCCAGTACTTC,CASSESTGEETQYF
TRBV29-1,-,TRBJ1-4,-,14,TGCAGCGTTGAAGAGGACAGCTTTTTAGGAAAACTGTTTTTT,CSVEEDSFLGKLFF
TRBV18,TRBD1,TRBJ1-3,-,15,TGTGCCAGCTCAAATCTGGGACAGACTGGAAACACCATATATTTT,CASSNLGQTGNTIYF
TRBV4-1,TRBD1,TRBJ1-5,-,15,TGCGCCAGCAGCCAAGGAGGGGGCGGCAATCAGCCCCAGCATTTT,CASSQGGGGNQPQHF
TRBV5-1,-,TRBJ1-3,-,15,TGCGCCAGCAGCTTAGGAGCAACCTCTGGAAACACCATATATTTT,CASSLGATSGNTIYF
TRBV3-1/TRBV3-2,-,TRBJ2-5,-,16,TGTGCCAGCAGCCAAGAAGGTCTAGTTGGCGGAGAGACCCAGTACTTC,CASSQEGLVGGETQYF
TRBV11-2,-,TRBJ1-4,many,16,TGTGCCAGCAGCTTAGTTGGGGGAGGTTTAGAGGAAAAACTGTTTTTT,CASSLVGGGLEEKLFF
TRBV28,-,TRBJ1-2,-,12,TGTGCCAGCAGTCGCGCCGGCTATGGCTACACCTTC,CASSRAGYGYTF
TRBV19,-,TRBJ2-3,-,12,TGTGCCAGTAGCCGGGTGGCGGGAACGCAGTATTTT,CASSRVAGTQYF
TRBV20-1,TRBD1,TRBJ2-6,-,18,TGCAGTGCTAGTAGTCCGGGACAGGATCACTCTGGGGCCAACGTCCTGACTTTC,CSASSPGQDHSGANVLTF
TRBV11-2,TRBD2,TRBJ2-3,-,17,TGTGCCAGCAGCTTAGATAGCCTAGCGGGGGCCCAAGATACGCAGTATTTT,CASSLDSLAGAQDTQYF
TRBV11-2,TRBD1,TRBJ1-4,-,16,TGTGCCAGCAGCCGTACGGGGACAGCAACTAATGAAAAACTGTTTTTT,CASSRTGTATNEKLFF
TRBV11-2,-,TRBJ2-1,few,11,TGTGCCAGCAGCTTGCGGAATGAGCAGTTCTTC,CASSLRNEQFF
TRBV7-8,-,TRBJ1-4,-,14,TGTGCCAGCAGCTTACAGTCCACAGTTGAAAAACTGTTTTTT,CASSLQSTVEKLFF
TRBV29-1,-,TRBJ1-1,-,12,TGCAGCTCCCTGGGACACAGGAACGAAGCTTTCTTT,CSSLGHRNEAFF
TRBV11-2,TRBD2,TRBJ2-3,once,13,TGTGCCAGCAGCATAATAGCGGGGGGGCAGGAGTATTTT,CASSIIAGGQEYF
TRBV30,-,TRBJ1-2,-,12,TGTGCCTGGAGAGGTGGGGGCTTTGGCTACACCTTC,CAWRGGGFGYTF
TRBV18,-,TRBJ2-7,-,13,TGTGCCAGCTCACCATCGGGTGGAAATGAGCAGTACTTC,CASSPSGGNEQYF
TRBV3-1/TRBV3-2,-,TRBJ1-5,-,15,TGTGCCAGCAGCCAAGGTCAACAGGGCTTCCAGCCCCAGCATTTT,CASSQGQQGFQPQHF
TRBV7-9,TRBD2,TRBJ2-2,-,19,TGTGCCAGCAGCCCACCCCTGGAGCGGGGGGGCCGCGGCACCGGGGAGCTGTTTTTT,CASSPPLERGGRGTGELFF
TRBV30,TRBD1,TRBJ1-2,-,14,TGTGCCTGGAGTTACGGGACAGCTAACTATGGCTACACCTTC,CAWSYGTANYGYTF
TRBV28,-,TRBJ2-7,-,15,TGTGCCAGCAGTTTATCACAGGGAGTTGGCTACGAGCAGTACTTC,CASSLSQGVGYEQYF
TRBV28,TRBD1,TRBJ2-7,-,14,TGTGCCAGCAGTTGGGACAGCCCTACCTACGAGCAGTACTTC,CASSWDSPTYEQYF
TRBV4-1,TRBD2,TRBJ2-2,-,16,TGCGCCAGCAGCCACTCCGGACTAGCGGCAACCGGGGAGCTGTTTTTT,CASSHSGLAATGELFF
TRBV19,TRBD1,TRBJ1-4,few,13,TGTGCCAGTACAGGGGGCGAGTTCGAAAAACTGTTTTTT,CASTGGEFEKLFF
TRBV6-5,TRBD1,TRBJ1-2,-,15,TGTGCCAGCAGTTACGGGACAGGGGGCGTCGATGGCTACACCTTC,CASSYGTGGVDGYTF
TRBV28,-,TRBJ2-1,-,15,TGTGCCAGCAGTCCGACACGACGTTTCTACAATGAGCAGTTCTTC,CASSPTRRFYNEQFF
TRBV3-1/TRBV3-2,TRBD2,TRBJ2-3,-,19,TGTGCCAGCAGCCAGCCCTGGGGACTAGCGGGGGGAAGCACAGATACGCAGTATTTT,CASSQPWGLAGGSTDTQYF
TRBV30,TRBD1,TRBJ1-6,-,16,TGTGCCTGGAGTTTGATGATGGGACAGGGAGGGTCACCCCTCCACTTT,CAWSLMMGQGGSPLHF
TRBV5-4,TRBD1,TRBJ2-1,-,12,TGTGCCAGCAGCACCAGGACAGGGGAGCAGTTCTTC,CASSTRTGEQFF
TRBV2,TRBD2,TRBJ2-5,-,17,TGTGCCAGCAGTAAGCACAAGACTAGCGGGGAAAAAGAGACCCAGTACTTC,CASSKHKTSGEKETQYF
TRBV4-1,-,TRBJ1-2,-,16,TGCGCCAGCAGCCAGGATTCCACAGGGTTATCTTATGGCTACACCTTC,CASSQDSTGLSYGYTF
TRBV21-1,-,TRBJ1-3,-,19,TGTGCCAGCAGCCAAATACGCGACAGGGTAAAATCTGGTGGAAACACCATATATTTT,CASSQIRDRVKSGGNTIYF
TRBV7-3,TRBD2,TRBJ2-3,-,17,TGTGCCAGCAGCCCCGGACTAGCGGGGGGCCCCACAGATACGCAGTATTTT,CASSPGLAGGPTDTQYF
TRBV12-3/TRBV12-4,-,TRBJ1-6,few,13,TGTGCCAGCAGTTTTCAGGCATTTACGCCCCTCCACTTT,CASSFQAFTPLHF
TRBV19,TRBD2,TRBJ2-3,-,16,TGTGCCAGTAGTATAGACGGTAGCGGGGGGGCTGATACGCAGTATTTT,CASSIDGSGGADTQYF
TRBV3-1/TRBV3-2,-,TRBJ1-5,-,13,TGTGCCAGCAGTCAACAGGGAAATCAGCCCCAGCATTTT,CASSQQGNQPQHF
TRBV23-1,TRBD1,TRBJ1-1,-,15,TGCGCCAGCAGTCAAAGGGACAGACCGAACACTGAAGCTTTCTTT,CASSQRDRPNTEAFF
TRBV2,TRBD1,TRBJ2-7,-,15,TGTGCCAGCAGCGTCGGACAGGGGGCCTCCTACGAGCAGTACTTC,CASSVGQGASYEQYF
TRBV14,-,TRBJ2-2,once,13,TGTGCCAGCAGCCAAGGACCGGGATGGGAGCTGTTTTTT,CASSQGPGWELFF
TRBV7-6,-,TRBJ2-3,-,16,TGTGCCAGCAGCCTCATGGCGGGGGCACCCACAGATACGCAGTATTTT,CASSLMAGAPTDTQYF
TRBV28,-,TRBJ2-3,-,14,TGTGCCAGCAGTTTAGGTGGGGGGGCTAATACGCAGTATTTT,CASSLGGGANTQYF
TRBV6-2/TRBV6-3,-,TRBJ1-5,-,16,TGTGCCAGCAGTTCTCCCCCTGACAGCCCTAATCAGCCCCAGCATTTT,CASSSPPDSPNQPQHF
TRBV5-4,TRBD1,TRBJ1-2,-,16,TGTGCCAGCAGCATCACCGGGACAGGGTTTAACTATGGCTACACCTTC,CASSITGTGFNYGYTF
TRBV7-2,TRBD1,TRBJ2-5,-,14,TGTGCCAGCAGCCTCCACAGGGGGCTAGAGACCCAGTACTTC,CASSLHRGLETQYF
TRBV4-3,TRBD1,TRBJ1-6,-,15,TGCGCCAGCAGCCAGGCCCGGGACAGAAATTCACCCCTCCACTTT,CASSQARDRNSPLHF
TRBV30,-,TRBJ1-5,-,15,TGTGCCTGGAGTGTAAGTTCAGGGCGCAATCAGCCCCAGCATTTT,CAWSVSSGRNQPQHF
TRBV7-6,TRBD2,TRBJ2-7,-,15,TGTGCCAGCAGCCCGCGGACTAGCGGGGTCTACGAGCAGTACTTC,CASSPRTSGVYEQYF
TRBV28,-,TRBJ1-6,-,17,TGTGCCAGCAGTTTGGTACGGGGGGGCTCCTATAATTCACCCCTCCACTTT,CASSLVRGGSYNSPLHF
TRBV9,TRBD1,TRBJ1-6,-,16,TGTGCCAGCAGCGGGGGGGACAGGGGCGATAATTCACCCCTCCACTTT,CASSGGDRGDNSPLHF
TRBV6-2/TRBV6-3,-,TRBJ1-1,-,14,TGTGCCAGCAGTTCCACAGGGATGATGAAGAAAGCTTTCTTT,CASSSTGMMKKAFF
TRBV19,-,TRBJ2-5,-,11,TGTGCCAGTAGTGCTGGAGGGACCCAGTACTTC,CASSAGGTQYF
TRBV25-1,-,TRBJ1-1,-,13,TGTGCCAGCAGTGCGCTTAGGAACACTGAAGCTTTCTTT,CASSALRNTEAFF
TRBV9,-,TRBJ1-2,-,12,TGTGCCAGCAGCCCGGCGGGGGGGGGCTACACCTTC,CASSPAGGGYTF
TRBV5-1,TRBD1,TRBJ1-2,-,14,TGCGCCAGCAGCTGGGCTACAGGGGGTTATGGCTACACCTTC,CASSWATGGYGYTF
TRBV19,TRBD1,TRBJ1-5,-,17,TGTGCCAGTAGTATCTTCGGGACAGGGACTAGCAATCAGCCCCAGCATTTT,CASSIFGTGTSNQPQHF
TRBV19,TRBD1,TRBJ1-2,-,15,TGTGCCAGTAGTATCACCTCACAGGGGCGGTATGGCTACACCTTC,CASSITSQGRYGYTF
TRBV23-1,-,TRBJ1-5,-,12,TGCGCCAGCAGACACAACACCCCCCCCCAGCATTTT,CASRHNTPPQHF
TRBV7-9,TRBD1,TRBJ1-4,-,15,TGTGCCAGCAGCTCACAGGGGAGTACTAATGAAAAACTGTTTTTT,CASSSQGSTNEKLFF
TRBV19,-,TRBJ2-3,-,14,TGTGCCAGTAGCAAGGGACACAGCACAGATACGCAGTATTTT,CASSKGHSTDTQYF